The next 9 T cell receptor beta chains were all read from a single sample in a study of cytomegalovirus exposure and HLA in healthy donors. Primers: 60 Vbeta forward and 13 Jbeta reverse. Libraries were prepared by immunoSEQ multiplex PCR; TCRdb keeps only in-frame clonotypes and omits some of them. This table has about 160,000 clones, more than 60% appearing once. The sequenced material came from PBMCs. All receptors come from a middle-aged man in good health and CMV-seronegative.

V usage is TRBV7-3 and J usage is TRBJ2-3; a weak D match, TRBD2 (6 bases). Trimming cost V 4 bases and J 3 bases, with 11 bases left between them. This CDR3 has 14 amino acids. Looked up from germline, CDR1 is SGHTA and CDR2 is FQGTGA. The CDR3 loop reads CASSSGLLTDTQYF. CDR3 DNA: TGTGCCAGCAGCTCGGGACTGTTAACAGATACGCAGTATTTT.

This clone appeared a few times. The chain couples TRBV6-6 to TRBJ2-3; D is unresolved. The V end lost 2 bases, the J end lost 2 bases, and 8 bases lay between the germline ends. The germline gives CDR1 MNHNY, CDR2 SVGAGI (reference sequence). This CDR3 comprises 14 residues. The CDR3 coding sequence is TGTGCCAGCAGTTACAGCTTGGTCACAGATACGCAGTATTTT. It specifies CASSYSLVTDTQYF.

V and J are TRBV27 and TRBJ2-2; no reliable D call. Germline V gives CDR1 MNHEY, CDR2 SMNVEV (reference sequence). V was trimmed by 6 bases and J by 0 bases, leaving 11 bases between them. CDR3 length equals 15 residues. CDR3 in DNA: TGTGCCAGCAGCCGAGACTCCGCGAACACCGGGGAGCTGTTTTTT. Translation: CASSRDSANTGELFF.

The chain has TRBV9 and TRBJ2-7; a weak D match, TRBD2 (6 bases). The V and J ends lost 4 bases and 2 bases respectively, with 13 bases between them. The germline V gene has CDR1 SGDLS and CDR2 YYNGEE. The CDR3 runs 14 residues. CDR3 sequence: CASSPNAGTYEQYF. The DNA of the CDR3 is TGTGCCAGCAGCCCCAACGCGGGAACCTACGAGCAGTACTTC.

This chain links TRBV5-6 with TRBJ2-1, with 11 positions matching TRBD2. The ends lost 3 bases at V and 5 bases at J; junction bases unmatched: 4. This CDR3 spans 15 amino acids. In germline, CDR1 is SGHDT, CDR2 YYEEEE. The CDR3 loop is CASSSGLAGNNEQFF. CDR3 sequence (DNA): TGTGCCAGCAGCTCAGGACTAGCGGGTAACAATGAGCAGTTCTTC.

The J gene is TRBJ1-2, the V gene TRBV27; 7 bases map to TRBD1. This CDR3 has 15 amino acids. J lost 8 bases, V lost 0 bases, and 9 bases had no gene match. From germline, CDR1 is MNHEY and CDR2 SMNVEV (reference sequence). In nucleotides, the CDR3 is TGTGCCAGCAGTTTATCGGGCAGGGGGTGGAACGGCTACACCTTC. Amino acids: CASSLSGRGWNGYTF.

The J gene is TRBJ1-2, the V gene TRBV27, with D tentatively TRBD1 (6 bases). CDR1 and CDR2 (germline): MNHEY, SMNVEV (reference sequence). V was trimmed by 4 bases and J by 8 bases, leaving 26 bases between them. This CDR3 is 17 amino acids long. The CDR3: CASSSRTGTKGGLGYTF. In DNA, the CDR3 is TGTGCCAGCAGTTCCCGAACCGGGACAAAGGGCGGTTTAGGCTACACCTTC.

The chain has TRBV6-5 and TRBJ1-2, with D possibly TRBD1 on 6 matching bases. CDR3 size: 14 residues. V was cut by 2 bases and J by 8 bases, with 15 bases left in between. The germline V gene encodes CDR1 MNHEY and CDR2 SVGAGI. The CDR3 region is CASSYKGGRRGYTF. CDR3 coding DNA: TGTGCCAGCAGTTACAAAGGGGGACGGCGCGGCTACACCTTC.

The rearrangement uses TRBV6-1 and TRBJ2-3; 7 bases agree with TRBD1. V was clipped by 4 bases and J by 1 base; unmatched bases: 5. CDR3 length: 15 residues. Looked up from germline, CDR1 is MNHNS and CDR2 is SASEGT. The CDR3 spells CASSGTGLGTDTQYF. Written as DNA, the CDR3 is TGTGCCAGCAGTGGGACAGGTCTGGGCACAGATACGCAGTATTTT.